This passage covers 12 T cell receptor beta chains from one sample sequenced in a study of sequential checkpoint blockade in melanoma. Only in-frame clones appear in the TCRdb table, and some are missing; sequencing was by immunoSEQ multiplex PCR. This sample carries fewer than 6,000 clones, around 34% of them seen once, and the ten largest clones take approximately 12%. Treatment meaning: randomized to nivolumab then ipilimumab (arm A) or the reverse (arm B). The sequencing here drew on tumor tissue (inferred from file names), taken from a patient given nivolumab and ipilimumab in sequence. Receptors originate from a human donor with melanoma.

This clone is medium-sized within its sample. The J gene is TRBJ2-1, the V gene TRBV11-3, with 7 positions matching TRBD1. V lost 3 bases and J lost 4; bases outside the gene matches: 6. The CDR3 consists of 15 residues. CDR1 is SGHNT, CDR2 YENEEA, per germline. This CDR3 reads CASSLTGIKYNEQFF. CDR3 in DNA: TGTGCCAGCAGCTTGACAGGGATAAAGTACAATGAGCAGTTCTTC.

The V gene is TRBV9, the J gene TRBJ2-3, with unresolved D. Germline-derived CDR1 and CDR2 are SGDLS and YYNGEE. The CDR3 totals 14 residues. V lost 0 bases to trimming and J lost 4 bases, with 9 bases between them. CDR3 region: CASSVDARADTQYF. The CDR3 region has the DNA TGTGCCAGCAGCGTAGATGCCCGAGCAGATACGCAGTATTTT.

This clone was seen more than once but under ten times. The chain couples TRBV5-1 to TRBJ1-4; 9 bases are a match to TRBD1. CDR3 size: 15 residues. Germline assignment: CDR1 SGHRS and CDR2 YFSETQ. J gave up 8 bases and V 4 bases, and 9 bases lay outside the gene matches. The CDR3 DNA sequence: TGCGCCAGCAGCCTCATGGGTGGGACAGGGGAAAAACTGTTTTTT. Protein sequence: CASSLMGGTGEKLFF.

The chain links TRBV19 to TRBJ2-4; D is perhaps TRBD2 (5 bases). Germline assignment: CDR1 LNHDA and CDR2 SQIVND (reference sequence). This CDR3 region has 16 residues. V was shortened by 10 bases and J by 0 bases, with 19 bases between the two germline ends. DNA of the CDR3: TGTGCCACTCACGGGGATCGGCATCTAGCCAAAAACATTCAGTACTTC. Protein product: CATHGDRHLAKNIQYF.

The J gene is TRBJ1-1, the V gene TRBV9, with D hard to call. CDR3 length equals 13 residues. Between the trimmed V and J ends, which lost 6 bases and 1 base, there was a span of 10 bases. The germline V gene encodes CDR1 SGDLS and CDR2 YYNGEE. CDR3 region: CASKFLWNTEAFF. The CDR3 DNA is TGTGCCAGCAAGTTCCTTTGGAACACTGAAGCTTTCTTT.

This clone was counted only a few times. The V and J genes are TRBV2 and TRBJ2-7; 10 nucleotides agree with TRBD2. The CDR3 is made up of 16 amino acids. J was trimmed by 5 bases and V by 1 base; bases with no gene match: 8. Germline V gene lookup returns CDR1 SNHLY and CDR2 FYNNEI. The CDR3 reads CASSEGPSGGAHEQYF. The CDR3 DNA follows: TGTGCCAGCAGTGAAGGTCCAAGCGGGGGGGCCCACGAGCAGTACTTC.

The gene calls are TRBV5-1 and TRBJ1-1, with D perhaps matching TRBD1 (5 bases). V lost 0 bases and J 1 base, leaving 10 bases between the germline ends. The V gene's germline CDR1 is SGHRS and CDR2 YFSETQ. CDR3 length equals 15 residues. CDR3: CASSLAPTENTEAFF. The CDR3 DNA sequence: TGCGCCAGCAGCTTGGCACCGACAGAGAACACTGAAGCTTTCTTT.

CDR3 sequence (DNA): TGCGCCAGCAGTGAGTGGGGACAGGGATCATCCAGCTCCTACAATGAGCAGTTCTTC. It specifies CASSEWGQGSSSSYNEQFF. This chain links TRBV10-1 with TRBJ2-1, with TRBD1 identical over 9 bases. V lost 1 base, J lost 0 bases, and 10 bases stayed unmatched. CDR3 length: 19 amino acids. Germline CDR1 and CDR2: WNHNN and SYGVQD (reference sequence).

The genes are TRBV19 and TRBJ2-1, with 12 bases lining up with TRBD2. The CDR3 length is 15 residues. Germline assignment: CDR1 LNHDA and CDR2 SQIVND (reference sequence). V shed 5 bases and J 2 bases; nucleotides not matched to a gene: 1. CDR3 loop: CASSPSGGAYNEQFF. For the CDR3, the DNA is TGTGCCAGTAGTCCTAGCGGGGGGGCCTACAATGAGCAGTTCTTC.

This clone showed up just a few times. The CDR3 sequence: CSAHSGGPGETQYF. The CDR3 bases are TGCAGCGCCCATAGCGGGGGCCCCGGCGAGACCCAGTACTTC. This chain links TRBV29-1 with TRBJ2-5; TRBD2 matches at 9 bases. V was pared by 7 bases and J by 5 bases, with 11 bases of the junction left unmatched. The CDR3 totals 14 residues. Germline V gene data show CDR1 as SQVTM and CDR2 as ANQGSEA.

This clone came up a few times. This chain uses TRBV11-3 with TRBJ1-1; no definite D call. Deletions cut 5 bases from V and 2 bases from J, with 18 bases between. Germline V gives CDR1 SGHNT, CDR2 YENEEA. This CDR3 is built from 16 residues. CDR3 sequence: CASSITRIKLNTEAFF. In DNA, the CDR3 is TGTGCCAGCAGCATCACAAGGATTAAACTCAACACTGAAGCTTTCTTT.

This clone has a count of ten or more. J is TRBJ2-3 and V is TRBV7-6, with D unclear. Per the germline V gene, CDR1 is SGHVS and CDR2 is FNYEAQ. Trimming cost V 3 bases and J 4 bases, with 11 bases left between them. The CDR3 totals 14 residues. CDR3 protein: CASSLAGWPDTQYF. CDR3 sequence (DNA): TGTGCCAGCAGCTTGGCCGGCTGGCCAGATACGCAGTATTTT.